This section outlines one T cell receptor beta chain sequence together with its context. Its specificity is not known. The data are from a study of T cell responses to AZD1222 COVID-19 vaccine. General study results and limits: Clonal diversity may have been underestimated, and the donors were mostly white British, with more females than males. Baseline serostatus was positive in only 5 to 7 AZD1222 recipients. Following two doses of AZD1222, Spike-specific TCR breadth and depth rose. Targeting of unmutated variant regions was reportedly seen in nearly half of spike-specific TCRs.

CDR1 SGHNT and CDR2 YENEEA come from the germline V gene. Deletions cut 3 bases from V and 1 base from J, with 5 bases between. The CDR3 loop spans 13 amino acids. The repertoire was sequenced with immunoSEQ multiplex PCR; TCRdb's copy has only in-frame clones and lacks some. The top ten clones hold roughly 1.7% of a sample with more than 120,000 clones, almost 90% of them seen once. V usage is TRBV11-3 and J usage is TRBJ2-3, with D unclear. This sequence originates from an adult who received the AZD1222 COVID-19 vaccine. The sample in question was peripheral blood, obtained 28 days after the second AZD1222 dose. The CDR3 region has the DNA TGTGCCAGCAGCTTTACAGGCACAGATACGCAGTATTTT. Protein: CASSFTGTDTQYF. The full variable domain, in which reference TRBV11-3 and TRBJ2-3 provide the parts outside the CDR3, is EAGVVQSPRYKIIEKKQPVAFWCNPISGHNTLYWYLQNLGQGPELLIRYENEEAVDDSQLPKDRFSAERLKGVDSTLKIQPAELGDSAVYLCASSFTGTDTQYFGPGTRLTVL.